This passage covers 13 T cell receptor beta chains from one sample sequenced in a study of T cell responses to AZD1222 COVID-19 vaccine. Using immunoSEQ multiplex PCR, the repertoire was profiled, and TCRdb retains in-frame clones only, with some absent. The table includes fewer than 200,000 clones, just under 90% detected once. The sequencing here drew on peripheral blood, taken 28 days after the second dose of the MenACWY control vaccine. The receptor source for this set is an adult who received the MenACWY meningococcal vaccine as a control.

This clone was seen a handful of times. The chain carries TRBV5-1 and TRBJ1-5; 10 bases are shared with TRBD1. Germline V gene sequence: CDR1 SGHRS, CDR2 YFSETQ. The CDR3 is made up of 15 amino acids. With V trimmed by 5 bases and J by 5 bases, 7 bases remained unmatched. The CDR3 spells CASSSGQGLDQPQHF. The CDR3 DNA is TGCGCCAGCAGTTCGGGACAGGGGCTAGATCAGCCCCAGCATTTT.

This clone was seen only a few times. The chain recombines TRBV12-1 with TRBJ1-5. TRBV12-1 is assigned pseudogene status. The CDR3 sequence is 14 residues long. The CDR3 region is CASSFEYPGQPQHF. CDR3 sequence (DNA): TGTGCCAGCAGCTTTGAGTATCCGGGACAGCCCCAGCATTTT.

The gene calls are TRBV19 and TRBJ1-1, with D possibly matching TRBD1 (6 bases). Germline CDR1 reads LNHDA; CDR2 reads SQIVND (reference sequence). The CDR3 contains 13 residues. Trimming shortened V by 9 bases and J by 4 bases, and 15 bases separated the two germline ends. CDR3 DNA: TGTGCCAGCGATATAGGAGGGGGCACTGAAGCTTTCTTT. Its translation is CASDIGGGTEAFF.

This clone was seen just once. The chain combines TRBV29-1 with TRBJ2-5; D not resolved. This CDR3 comprises 13 residues. Germline-derived CDR1 and CDR2 are SQVTM and ANQGSEA. Trimming stripped 4 bases from V and 5 bases from J, with 14 bases between. CDR3 coding DNA: TGCAGCGTTGCCGATCACCCTAGGGAGACCCAGTACTTC. Translation: CSVADHPRETQYF.

The V and J genes are TRBV4-3 and TRBJ2-1; 7 bases are shared with TRBD1. V lost 3 bases and J lost 6; bases outside the gene matches: 11. The CDR3 totals 16 residues. Germline V gene lookup returns CDR1 LGHNA and CDR2 YSLEER. CDR3 amino acids: CASSHLGRGPGNEQFF. CDR3 in DNA: TGCGCCAGCAGCCACCTAGGAAGGGGGCCGGGCAATGAGCAGTTCTTC.

The chain has TRBV16 and TRBJ2-5; TRBD1 aligns across 11 bases. The CDR3 length is 16 residues. Germline CDR1 KGHSY, CDR2 FQNENV. With V trimmed by 2 bases and J by 1 base, 3 bases remained unmatched. The CDR3 protein is CASSQPGQGVQETQYF. The CDR3 bases are TGTGCCAGCAGCCAACCGGGACAGGGGGTCCAAGAGACCCAGTACTTC.

The chain uses TRBV29-1 and TRBJ2-4, with 7 bases identical to TRBD1. The CDR3 runs 16 residues. The junction had 9 bases not matched to a gene; V was cut back by 4 bases and J by 0 bases. CDR1 and CDR2 (germline): SQVTM, ANQGSEA. The CDR3 nucleotides read TGCAGCGTTGCTCTTCGGGACAGATTAGCCAAAAACATTCAGTACTTC. Translating gives CSVALRDRLAKNIQYF.

This chain uses TRBV3-1 (or the pseudogene TRBV3-2) with TRBJ1-5, with TRBD1 matching 8 bases. CDR1 is LGHDT and CDR2 is YNNKEL in the germline V gene (reference sequence). V lost 1 base to trimming and J lost 5 bases; unmatched junction nucleotides: 4. The CDR3 length is 15 residues. The CDR3 nucleotides read TGTGCCAGCAGCCAAGGACAGGGGAGATATCAGCCCCAGCATTTT. Translation gives CASSQGQGRYQPQHF.

The chain has TRBV5-6 and TRBJ1-2; possible D gene TRBD1, 6 bases. Germline CDR1 and CDR2: SGHDT and YYEEEE. V gave up 4 bases and J gave up 4 bases, with 17 bases separating them. The CDR3 length is 15 residues. This CDR3 is CASSPRTAGSYGYTF. CDR3 in DNA: TGTGCCAGCAGCCCCCGGACAGCGGGTTCCTATGGCTACACCTTC.

This clone is a singleton in its sample. The chain has TRBV21-1 and TRBJ1-4. TRBV21-1 is marked as a pseudogene. The CDR3 extends over 19 amino acids. CDR3 sequence (DNA): TGTGCCAGCAGCAAAAGAGGGGGGACGGACGGAGCAACTAATGAAAAACTGTTTTTT. Protein sequence: CASSKRGGTDGATNEKLFF.

The V gene is TRBV10-2, the J gene TRBJ1-5; 9 bases map to TRBD1. CDR3 length equals 15 residues. Unmatched junction bases numbered 4, after V lost 5 bases and J lost 2 bases. CDR1 is WSHSY and CDR2 is SAAADI in the germline V gene. The CDR3 nucleotides are TGCGCCAGCAGTCTACAGGGGGCGGGCAATCAGCCCCAGCATTTT. This sequence encodes CASSLQGAGNQPQHF.

V and J are TRBV30 and TRBJ1-2; D may be TRBD1 (6 bases). Germline V lookup: CDR1 GTSNPN, CDR2 SVGIG (reference sequence). The ends were cut back, 5 bases at V and 5 bases at J, with 18 bases in the middle. The CDR3 is made up of 14 amino acids. CDR3 nucleotide sequence: TGTGCCTGGGGAAGGGCAGGGGCTCAATATGGCTACACCTTC. Its translation: CAWGRAGAQYGYTF.

V is TRBV9 and J is TRBJ2-7, with 14 bases aligning to TRBD2. CDR3 length equals 16 residues. Germline CDR1 reads SGDLS; CDR2 reads YYNGEE. The V segment lost 0 bases and the J segment 3 bases; nucleotides outside the gene matches: 2. The DNA of the CDR3 is TGTGCCAGCAGCGTAGGGGGACTAGCGGGAGACTACGAGCAGTACTTC. Its translation: CASSVGGLAGDYEQYF.